This T cell receptor (beta chain) was found in a study of shared clonotypes between healthy human individuals. Study information: There were three CD4 naive, three CD4 memory, two CD8 naive and one CD8 memory plates per donor.

Generated by immunoSEQ multiplex PCR, the TCRdb table keeps only in-frame clones and is missing some. This table holds millions of clones, roughly 94% found once. In the case of this clone: Its specificity is unknown.

The naive CD8 population came from CD45RO-negative cells selected for CCR7, without terminally differentiated effector memory CD45RA+ cells. The CDR3 has 13 residues. Germline V lookup: CDR1 SNHLY, CDR2 FYNNEI. V dropped 10 bases and J dropped 8; count of bases not matched to a gene: 8. Study-level results: Having only a few donors restricted how much genetic and exposure-history diversity was captured. The four-donor shared clonotypes exceeded non-shared clonotypes in generation probability, with non-shared ones scoring lower.

The receptor was derived from a man younger than 35 in good health. What was sequenced was naive CD8+ T cells sorted from blood. This chain joins TRBV2 and TRBJ1-4; TRBD1 matches at 9 bases. The CDR3 loop reads CANLQGAREKLFF. The DNA of the CDR3 is TGTGCCAATTTACAGGGGGCGCGGGAAAAACTGTTTTTT.